The 8 T cell receptor beta chains listed next were all sequenced from one sample in a study of CD8 T cells in Susac syndrome. With random hexamers, reverse transcription was performed on about 0.5 to 1 ug of RNA. TCRdb reanalysed the immunoSEQ multiplex PCR reads using MiXCR and keeps one entry per CDR3 protein. The sample lists 90,000 to 150,000 distinct CDR3 sequences, roughly 92% occurring once. Sequenced material: CD4+ T cells from PBMCs. These receptors came from a human donor in good health.

The chain combines TRBV12-3 or TRBV12-4 with TRBJ2-2; D is unclear. The CDR3 spans 12 residues. V lost 11 bases and J lost 3, with 10 bases in between. The CDR3 spells CAGTPDTGELFF. CDR3 sequence (DNA): TGTGCCGGAACTCCGGACACCGGGGAGCTGTTTTTT.

The V and J genes are TRBV2 and TRBJ2-2; weak D call: TRBD2 (5 bases). Trimming left V 4 bases short and J 6 bases short, with 12 bases between. From germline, CDR1 is SNHLY and CDR2 FYNNEI. The CDR3 is 14 amino acids. This chain's CDR3 is CASSGGAAAGELFF. For the CDR3, the DNA is TGTGCCAGCAGTGGAGGAGCGGCCGCCGGGGAGCTGTTTTTT.

J is TRBJ2-1 and V is TRBV20-1; 16 nucleotides agree with TRBD2. This CDR3 is built from 15 residues. Trimming took 5 bases from V and 5 from J; bases not matched to a gene: 3. The germline CDR1 and CDR2 sequences are DFQATT and SNEGSKA (reference sequence). CDR3 nucleotides: TGCAGTGCTCGGGGACTAGCGGGAGGGGACAATGAGCAGTTCTTC. This sequence encodes CSARGLAGGDNEQFF.

This chain joins TRBV5-1 and TRBJ2-4; D is undetermined. V was shortened by 1 base and J by 6 bases, with 8 bases between the two germline ends. The CDR3 spans 13 residues. Per the germline V gene, CDR1 is SGHRS and CDR2 is YFSETQ. The CDR3, as DNA: TGCGCCAGCAGCTTGATGGCAGGAAACATTCAGTACTTC. Translating it yields CASSLMAGNIQYF.

This chain links TRBV6-2 or TRBV6-3 with TRBJ2-7; D perhaps matches TRBD1 (6 bases). The CDR3 is 11 amino acids. Trimming stripped 7 bases from V and 3 bases from J, with 7 bases between. Germline assignment: CDR1 MNHEY and CDR2 SVGEGT. The CDR3 region has the DNA TGTGCCAGCAAGGACAGCTACGAGCAGTACTTC. Protein: CASKDSYEQYF.

The genes are TRBV7-3 and TRBJ2-3; D is ambiguous. Germline CDR1 and CDR2: SGHTA and FQGTGA. The ends were cut back, 2 bases at V and 0 bases at J, with 6 bases in the middle. The CDR3 is 14 amino acids. Here the CDR3 DNA reads TGTGCCAGCAGCTTAGGTGTTAGCACAGATACGCAGTATTTT. It yields the protein CASSLGVSTDTQYF.

In nucleotides, the CDR3 is TGTGCCAGCAGCCCGCTGGCGGGTCCTGGCTACACCTTC. Translated, it gives CASSPLAGPGYTF. The chain joins TRBV12-3 or TRBV12-4 to TRBJ1-2; D ambiguous. Trimming took off 6 bases at V and 7 bases at J, with 15 bases between the two ends. This CDR3 region has 13 residues.

V is TRBV5-1 and J is TRBJ2-5; no clear D. V was trimmed by 1 base and J by 2 bases, leaving 12 bases between them. Germline-derived CDR1 and CDR2 are SGHRS and YFSETQ. The CDR3 is made up of 15 amino acids. The CDR3 bases are TGCGCCAGCAGCTTGAGGGTCAGCGAACAAGAGACCCAGTACTTC. Protein product: CASSLRVSEQETQYF.